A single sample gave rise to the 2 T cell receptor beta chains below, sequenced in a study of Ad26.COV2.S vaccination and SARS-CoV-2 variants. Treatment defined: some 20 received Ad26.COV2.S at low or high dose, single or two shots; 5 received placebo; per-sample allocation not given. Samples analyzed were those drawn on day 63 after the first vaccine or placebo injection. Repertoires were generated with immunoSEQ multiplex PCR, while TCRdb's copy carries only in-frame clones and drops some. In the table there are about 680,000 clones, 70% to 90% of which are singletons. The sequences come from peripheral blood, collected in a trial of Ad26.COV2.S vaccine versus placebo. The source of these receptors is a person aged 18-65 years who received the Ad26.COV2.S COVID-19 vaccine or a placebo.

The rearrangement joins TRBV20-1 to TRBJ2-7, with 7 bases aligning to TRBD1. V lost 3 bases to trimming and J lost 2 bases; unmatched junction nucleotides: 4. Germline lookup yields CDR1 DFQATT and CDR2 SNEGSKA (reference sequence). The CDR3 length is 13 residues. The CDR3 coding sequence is TGCAGTGCTAGTCTGCAGGGGGCCTACGAGCAGTACTTC. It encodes CSASLQGAYEQYF.

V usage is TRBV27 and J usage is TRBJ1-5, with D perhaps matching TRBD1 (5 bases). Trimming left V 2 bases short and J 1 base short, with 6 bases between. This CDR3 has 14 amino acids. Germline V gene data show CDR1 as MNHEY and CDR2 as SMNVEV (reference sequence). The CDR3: CASSLGDSNQPQHF. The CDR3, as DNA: TGTGCCAGCAGTTTAGGGGACAGCAATCAGCCCCAGCATTTT.